Listed here are 17 T cell receptor beta chains from one sample, sequenced in a study of T cells in Graves' hyperthyroidism and ophthalmopathy. RNA transcripts provided the source from which TCR beta CDR3 regions were amplified. HTBI primers were the set used in a first-round RT-PCR of the TCR CDR3. TCRdb fed the multiplex PCR reads into MiXCR, producing one record per CDR3 protein. The sample contains 700,000 to 850,000 distinct CDR3 sequences, approximately 36% of which appear only once. The material sequenced was blood. The receptor set was obtained from a woman in her thirties or forties with Graves' hyperthyroidism.

In this sample, this clonotype turned up once. Given a much more abundant clone one base away, this may be a read error. This chain connects TRBV12-3 or TRBV12-4 to TRBJ1-2; perhaps TRBD1 as D (5 bases). V was shortened by 5 bases and J by 7 bases, with 20 bases between the two germline ends. CDR3 length: 15 amino acids. This chain's CDR3 is CASSPSPRRGSGYTF. The CDR3 region has the DNA TGTGCCAGCAGTCCCTCACCCAGGCGGGGCTCTGGCTACACCTTC.

The rearrangement joins TRBV7-9 to TRBJ1-6; tentatively, D is TRBD1 (6 bases). Trimming took 6 bases from V and 7 from J, leaving 22 bases between them. The length of the CDR3 is 17 residues. Germline V lookup: CDR1 SEHNR, CDR2 FQNEAQ (reference sequence). The CDR3 reads CASSLPGLQGENSPLHF. CDR3 bases: TGTGCCAGCAGTTTACCTGGGTTACAGGGCGAGAATTCACCCCTCCACTTT.

The chain couples TRBV10-3 to TRBJ1-4; 9 bases match TRBD1. Germline CDR1 is ENHRY and CDR2 is SYGVKD. The V segment lost 3 bases and the J segment 10 bases; nucleotides outside the gene matches: 3. There are 13 residues in the CDR3. CDR3 DNA: TGTGCCATCAGTGAACTGACAGGGGGAAAACTGTTTTTT. This sequence encodes CAISELTGGKLFF.

Concerning this clonotype: This may be a read error: a much more frequent sequence differs by one nucleotide. The chain combines TRBV2 with TRBJ1-1; possible D gene TRBD1, 5 bases. The CDR3 consists of 15 residues. Germline CDR1 reads SNHLY; CDR2 reads FYNNEI. Trimming took off 1 base at V and 4 bases at J, with 13 bases between the two ends. The CDR3 coding sequence is TGTGCCAGCAGTGAAGTACGGGGCGGGAGCACTGAAGCTTTCTTT. Its protein is CASSEVRGGSTEAFF.

V is TRBV7-2 and J is TRBJ2-7; D tentatively fits TRBD1 or TRBD2 (5 bases each). Looked up from germline, CDR1 is SGHTA and CDR2 is FQGNSA. Trimming shortened V by 8 bases and J by 6 bases, and 17 bases separated the two germline ends. CDR3 length equals 13 residues. The CDR3 loop is CASVSGQHGEQYF. The CDR3 DNA sequence: TGTGCCAGCGTCAGCGGACAACATGGCGAGCAGTACTTC.

The rearrangement links TRBV6-1 to TRBJ1-1, with a possible D match to TRBD1 (5 bases). The V and J ends lost 2 bases and 5 bases respectively, with 12 bases between them. CDR3 length: 14 residues. CDR1 is MNHNS, CDR2 SASEGT, per germline. CDR3 DNA sequence: TGTGCCAGCAGTGAAAGGGGTCTAGAGACTGAAGCTTTCTTT. Encoded protein: CASSERGLETEAFF.

In its sample, this clonotype was seen many times. The rearrangement uses TRBV12-3 or TRBV12-4 and TRBJ2-7, with 8 bases matching TRBD1. The CDR3 is made up of 14 amino acids. With V trimmed by 5 bases and J by 2 bases, 5 bases remained unmatched. The CDR3 region is CASSATGDAYEQYF. DNA of the CDR3: TGTGCCAGCAGTGCGACAGGGGACGCCTACGAGCAGTACTTC.

This clonotype was picked up a small number of times. The V and J genes are TRBV14 and TRBJ1-1, with D unclear. Germline assignment: CDR1 SGHDN and CDR2 FVKESK. CDR3 length: 12 residues. The ends were cut back, 1 base at V and 7 bases at J, with 7 bases in the middle. In nucleotides, the CDR3 is TGTGCCAGCAGCCAAGGACGACTTGAAGCTTTCTTT. The encoded protein is CASSQGRLEAFF.

J is TRBJ2-5 and V is TRBV20-1; 16 nucleotides align to TRBD2. CDR1 DFQATT and CDR2 SNEGSKA come from the germline V gene (reference sequence). The CDR3 contains 16 residues. The J segment lost 4 bases and the V segment lost 4 bases, leaving 6 bases of the junction unmatched. The CDR3 coding sequence is TGCAGTGCTATTGGGACTAGCGGGGGGGCCGCAGAGACCCAGTACTTC. It yields the protein CSAIGTSGGAAETQYF.

This clonotype was observed a few times. The rearrangement links TRBV7-8 to TRBJ2-7, with D tentatively TRBD1 or TRBD2 (5 bases each). The CDR3 has 13 amino acids. Looked up from germline, CDR1 is SGHVS and CDR2 is FQNEAQ. V was cut by 4 bases and J by 7 bases, with 14 bases left in between. This CDR3 reads CASSYRDLREQYF. In DNA form, the CDR3 reads TGTGCCAGCAGCTACCGGGACCTTAGGGAGCAGTACTTC.

Many counts were recorded for this clonotype. This chain uses TRBV7-9 with TRBJ2-2, with D hard to call. V shed 5 bases and J shed 5 bases, with 21 bases lying between them. Looked up from germline, CDR1 is SEHNR and CDR2 is FQNEAQ (reference sequence). The CDR3 spans 17 residues. This CDR3 is CASSPTPPRGRTGELFF. The DNA for the CDR3 is TGTGCCAGCAGCCCTACCCCTCCACGCGGAAGGACCGGGGAGCTGTTTTTT.

This clonotype came up many times. This chain links TRBV25-1 with TRBJ2-7; the D gene is possibly TRBD1 (5 bases). Germline CDR1 MGHDK, CDR2 SYGVNS. The V end was cut by 4 bases, the J end by 2 bases, with 12 bases between. The CDR3 contains 14 residues. For the CDR3, the DNA is TGTGCCAGCAGTGGCAGGGCAGAGCCCTACGAGCAGTACTTC. Its protein is CASSGRAEPYEQYF.

This clonotype is a singleton in its sample. The junction differs from germline at one of its ends, possibly a read error. In nucleotides, the CDR3 is TGTACCAGCAGTTTTGGGGGGAGCTATGGCTACACCTTC. It encodes CTSSFGGSYGYTF. V usage is TRBV6-5 and J usage is TRBJ1-2; D may be TRBD1 (5 bases). The CDR3 consists of 13 residues. Germline V gene lookup returns CDR1 MNHEY and CDR2 SVGAGI.

The V and J genes are TRBV7-2 and TRBJ2-7; 7 nucleotides align to TRBD2. CDR1 SGHTA and CDR2 FQGNSA come from the germline V gene. V dropped 6 bases and J dropped 2; count of bases not matched to a gene: 19. The CDR3 loop spans 18 amino acids. The CDR3, as DNA: TGTGCCAGCAGATCAAGCGGGGCGGCGGGGAAAAAAGCCTACGAGCAGTACTTC. It codes for CASRSSGAAGKKAYEQYF. Supplemented by reference TRBV7-2 and TRBJ2-7, the full variable domain reads GAGVSQSPSNKVTEKGKDVELRCDPISGHTALYWYRQSLGQGLEFLIYFQGNSAPDKSGLPSDRFSAERTGGSVSTLTIQRTQQEDSAVYLCASRSSGAAGKKAYEQYFGPGTRLTVT.

This clonotype was detected many times. The rearrangement links TRBV6-6 to TRBJ1-1, with a possible D match to TRBD1 (6 bases). The CDR3 loop spans 13 amino acids. The germline V gene encodes CDR1 MNHNY and CDR2 SVGAGI (reference sequence). V lost 6 bases and J lost 2, with 10 bases in between. DNA of the CDR3: TGTGCCAGCAGCCAGGGGTTCAACACTGAAGCTTTCTTT. It translates to CASSQGFNTEAFF.

There are a few counts of this clonotype. The rearrangement joins TRBV7-9 to TRBJ1-6; D is possibly TRBD1 (6 bases). The V and J ends lost 5 bases and 8 bases respectively, with 19 bases between them. Germline CDR1 is SEHNR and CDR2 is FQNEAQ (reference sequence). CDR3 size: 16 residues. The CDR3 protein is CASSQWTLGADSPLHF. Written as DNA, the CDR3 is TGTGCCAGCAGCCAATGGACACTGGGGGCGGATTCACCCCTCCACTTT.

This clonotype appeared many times. The chain links TRBV6-5 to TRBJ2-7; possible D gene TRBD1, 6 bases. The CDR3 is made up of 13 amino acids. Germline assignment: CDR1 MNHEY and CDR2 SVGAGI. The V end was cut by 5 bases, the J end by 6 bases, with 14 bases between. CDR3 region: CASSQQGVGEQYF. The DNA for the CDR3 is TGTGCCAGCAGTCAACAGGGTGTGGGCGAGCAGTACTTC.